This T cell receptor beta chain was retrieved from a study of shared clonotypes between healthy human individuals. Naive CD8 cells comprised CD45RO-negative, CCR7-positively selected cells, excluding terminally differentiated effector memory CD45RA+ cells. TCRdb's copy holds only in-frame clones and misses some; the assay was immunoSEQ multiplex PCR. This repertoire shows around 640,000 clones, roughly 96% found once; its top ten account for roughly 0.12%. Sequenced: naive CD8+ T cells sorted from blood. This receptor was taken from a woman aged 25 to 39 in good health.

The CDR3 loop is CASSGPLRVDEQFF. In DNA, the CDR3 is TGTGCCAGCAGTGGCCCCCTAAGGGTGGATGAGCAGTTCTTC. This rearrangement joins TRBV28 to TRBJ2-1; no firm D call. CDR3 size: 14 residues. Germline V gives CDR1 MDHEN, CDR2 SYDVKM. Trimming cost V 5 bases and J 8 bases, with 16 bases left between them.